The 30 T cell receptor beta chains in this list originate from one sample, sequenced in a study of radiation and T cells in renal cell carcinoma. Time point specified: blood 4 weeks post-SBRT, at nephrectomy. Treatment denoted: 15 Gy SBRT to primary tumor, nephrectomy 4 weeks later. Only in-frame clones appear in the TCRdb table, and some are missing; sequencing was by immunoSEQ multiplex PCR. The profile shows over 120,000 clones, 86% of them singletons. Material: blood, obtained from a patient whose treatment included radiotherapy and nephrectomy. Receptors originate from a woman aged 50 to 60 with renal cell carcinoma.

As for this clone: A junction end diverges from the germline sequence, so it may reflect a read error. The chain is built from TRBV5-1 and TRBJ2-7; D may be TRBD2 (6 bases). Germline assignment: CDR1 SGHRS and CDR2 YFSETQ. This CDR3 region has 14 residues. The DNA for the CDR3 is TGCGCCAGCAGATTGGACTTAGGGGACTTTGAGCAGTACTTC. The encoded protein is CASRLDLGDFEQYF. The variable domain in full, completed from reference TRBV5-1 and TRBJ2-7, reads KAGVTQTPRYLIKTRGQQVTLSCSPISGHRSVSWYQQTPGQGLQFLFEYFSETQRNKGNFPGRFSGRQFSNSRSEMNVSTLELGDSALYLCASRLDLGDFEQYFGPGTRLTVT.

The chain couples TRBV6-1 to TRBJ1-6; no reliable D call. The germline V gene has CDR1 MNHNS and CDR2 SASEGT. V lost 3 bases and J lost 8, with 5 bases in between. The CDR3 contains 12 residues. The CDR3 spells CASSEIYSPLHF. In DNA form, the CDR3 reads TGTGCCAGCAGTGAGATTTATTCACCCCTCCACTTT.

In its sample, this clone was seen once. The rearrangement links TRBV19 to TRBJ2-7; unclear D gene. V was pared by 3 bases and J by 3 bases, with 12 bases between. The CDR3 is 14 amino acids. From germline, CDR1 is LNHDA and CDR2 SQIVND (reference sequence). The CDR3 loop reads CASSIDPTNYEQYF. CDR3 DNA: TGTGCCAGTAGTATTGACCCTACAAACTACGAGCAGTACTTC.

Concerning this clone: An end of the junction does not agree with germline; a read error may underlie this. The V call is TRBV20-1, the J call TRBJ1-5; D is perhaps TRBD1 (5 bases). Germline V gene lookup returns CDR1 DFQATT and CDR2 SNEGSKA (reference sequence). The CDR3 contains 10 residues. Written as DNA, the CDR3 is TGCAGTGCTAGTGGGGCCCGGAGGGCATTT. It yields the protein CSASGARRAF.

The V gene is TRBV5-1, the J gene TRBJ2-5; perhaps D is TRBD1 or TRBD2 (5 bases each). This CDR3 has 15 amino acids. Germline CDR1 is SGHRS and CDR2 is YFSETQ. Trimming removed 1 base at V and 3 bases at J, with 13 bases between. The DNA of the CDR3 is TGCGCCAGCAGCTTGACGGGGCCGGACAAAGAGACCCAGTACTTC. It encodes CASSLTGPDKETQYF.

The V gene is TRBV6-4, the J gene TRBJ2-3, with 7 bases lining up with TRBD2. V gave up 4 bases and J gave up 4 bases; unmatched junction bases: 5. The CDR3 spans 14 residues. Germline-derived CDR1 and CDR2 are MRHNA and SNTAGT. DNA of the CDR3: TGTGCCAGCAGTGGCGGGAGAGGGGCAGATACGCAGTATTTT. Its protein is CASSGGRGADTQYF.

This chain uses TRBV6-6 with TRBJ2-2; a weak D match, TRBD1 (6 bases). Trimming removed 2 bases at V and 2 bases at J, with 9 bases between. This CDR3 region has 15 residues. Germline lookup yields CDR1 MNHNY and CDR2 SVGAGI (reference sequence). The CDR3 region has the DNA TGTGCCAGCAGTTACGACAGGATAAACACCGGGGAGCTGTTTTTT. Amino acids: CASSYDRINTGELFF.

CDR3 sequence: CASSLRKSEGYTF. The CDR3 coding sequence is TGTGCCAGCAGCTTAAGGAAATCGGAGGGCTACACCTTC. This chain uses TRBV5-6 with TRBJ1-2, with no clear D. CDR3 length: 13 amino acids. Germline V gives CDR1 SGHDT, CDR2 YYEEEE. V lost 2 bases, J lost 8 bases, and 13 bases lay in between. The whole variable domain, filled in from reference TRBV5-6 and TRBJ1-2, reads DAGVTQSPTHLIKTRGQQVTLRCSPKSGHDTVSWYQQALGQGPQFIFQYYEEEERQRGNFPDRFSGHQFPNYSSELNVNALLLGDSALYLCASSLRKSEGYTFGSGTRLTVV.

Of note for this clone: Its ends do not fully match the called genes, so a read error is possible. The V call is TRBV11-2, the J call TRBJ1-3; D is possibly TRBD1 (5 bases). The length of the CDR3 is 15 residues. Per germline, CDR1 SGHAT and CDR2 FQNNGV. The CDR3 spells CANSLYTGLGNTIYF. As DNA, the CDR3 is TGTGCCAACAGCTTATATACAGGTCTCGGAAACACCATATATTTT.

The chain employs TRBV6-5 and TRBJ2-5; 7 positions match TRBD1. Near its end, the DNA agrees better with TRBJ2-7, so the J call may be wrong. CDR3 length equals 13 residues. Germline V gives CDR1 MNHEY, CDR2 SVGAGI. The CDR3 loop is CASSPGQSYEQYF. In DNA, the CDR3 is TGTGCCAGCAGTCCGGGACAGTCCTACGAGCAGTACTTC.

V usage is TRBV19 and J usage is TRBJ2-2; possibly TRBD1 for D (7 bases). From germline, CDR1 is LNHDA and CDR2 SQIVND (reference sequence). This CDR3 has 15 amino acids. The germline V and J ends were trimmed by 7 bases and 1 base, with 13 bases remaining between them. The CDR3 region has the DNA TGTGCCAGTATAAACAGGGGAGGGAACACCGGGGAGCTGTTTTTT. As protein: CASINRGGNTGELFF.

The chain links TRBV6-5 to TRBJ1-5; D is uncertain. V was trimmed by 0 bases and J by 7 bases, leaving 13 bases between them. This CDR3 spans 15 amino acids. Per the germline V gene, CDR1 is MNHEY and CDR2 is SVGAGI. CDR3 sequence reads: CASSYSAAVRQPQHF. The DNA for the CDR3 is TGTGCCAGCAGTTACTCGGCGGCTGTCAGGCAGCCCCAGCATTTT.

The chain recombines TRBV10-1 with TRBJ2-1, with 10 bases lining up with TRBD2. V lost 4 bases, J lost 5 bases, and 5 bases stayed unmatched. The length of the CDR3 is 15 residues. The V gene's germline CDR1 is WNHNN and CDR2 SYGVQD (reference sequence). The CDR3 loop is CASSGKREGDNEQFF. The DNA for the CDR3 is TGCGCCAGCAGTGGTAAGCGGGAGGGCGACAATGAGCAGTTCTTC.

The chain uses TRBV7-2 and TRBJ2-1; weak D call: TRBD1 (6 bases). Germline values: CDR1 SGHTA, CDR2 FQGNSA. The CDR3 extends over 16 amino acids. With 4 bases removed from V and 8 bases from J, the gap between germline ends came to 21 bases. CDR3 sequence reads: CASSSLLVKGVHEQFF. The CDR3 region has the DNA TGTGCCAGCAGCTCCTTACTAGTTAAGGGGGTGCATGAGCAGTTCTTC.

The genes are TRBV4-2 and TRBJ1-1; the D gene is possibly TRBD1 (5 bases). Trimming stripped 8 bases from V and 1 base from J, with 8 bases between. Germline values: CDR1 LGHNA, CDR2 YNFKEQ. The CDR3 length is 12 residues. Here the CDR3 reads CASRQTNTEAFF. As DNA, the CDR3 is TGTGCCAGCCGACAGACGAACACTGAAGCTTTCTTT.

The chain joins TRBV6-5 to TRBJ2-7; unclear D gene. CDR3 size: 14 residues. Germline CDR1 reads MNHEY; CDR2 reads SVGAGI. V was cut by 6 bases and J by 1 base, with 13 bases left in between. The CDR3 loop is CASSPTTGSYEQYF. The DNA for the CDR3 is TGTGCCAGCAGCCCTACCACGGGTTCCTACGAGCAGTACTTC.

This chain links TRBV7-8 with TRBJ2-5; 7 bases are a match to TRBD2. The germline V gene has CDR1 SGHVS and CDR2 FQNEAQ. This CDR3 contains 14 residues. The V gene end was trimmed by 2 bases and the J gene end by 3 bases; junction bases not matched to a gene: 3. CDR3 nucleotides: TGTGCCAGCAGCTTATTGGGGGGGAAAGAGACCCAGTACTTC. Translated, it gives CASSLLGGKETQYF. The full variable domain, rest sourced from reference TRBV7-8 and TRBJ2-5, is GAGVSQSPRYKVAKRGQDVALRCDPISGHVSLFWYQQALGQGPEFLTYFQNEAQLDKSGLPSDRFFAERPEGSVSTLKIQRTQQEDSAVYLCASSLLGGKETQYFGPGTRLLVL.

This clone was detected only once. The identical CDR3 is also encoded by other nucleotide sequences in the sample. The rearrangement joins TRBV7-2 to TRBJ2-7; D possibly corresponds to TRBD2 (5 bases). Germline lookup yields CDR1 SGHTA and CDR2 FQGNSA. This CDR3 spans 12 amino acids. Trimming took off 2 bases at V and 3 bases at J, with 5 bases between the two ends. The CDR3 spells CASSLSGYEQYF. In DNA, the CDR3 is TGTGCCAGCAGCTTAAGCGGCTACGAGCAGTACTTC.

The V call is TRBV7-2, the J call TRBJ2-7; the match to TRBD2 covers 10 bases. V was pared by 4 bases and J by 6 bases, with 6 bases of the junction left unmatched. This CDR3 contains 14 residues. Per the germline V gene, CDR1 is SGHTA and CDR2 is FQGNSA. Here the CDR3 reads CASSSRSGRAEQYF. The DNA for the CDR3 is TGTGCCAGCAGCTCTAGGAGCGGGAGGGCCGAGCAGTACTTC.

This rearrangement joins TRBV20-1 to TRBJ2-4; 7 bases fit TRBD2. Germline V lookup: CDR1 DFQATT, CDR2 SNEGSKA (reference sequence). J was trimmed by 16 bases and V by 0 bases; bases with no gene match: 6. The length of the CDR3 is 11 residues. This CDR3 reads CSARDWAGEYF. CDR3 sequence (DNA): TGCAGTGCTAGAGATTGGGCGGGAGAATACTTC.

This chain connects TRBV28 to TRBJ1-2; D ambiguous. The CDR3 has 12 amino acids. Germline CDR1 MDHEN, CDR2 SYDVKM. V was shortened by 2 bases and J by 4 bases, with 5 bases between the two germline ends. In DNA, the CDR3 is TGTGCCAGCAGTTTAAGAGTCTATGGCTACACCTTC. Its protein is CASSLRVYGYTF.

The chain uses TRBV19 and TRBJ1-2; D is possibly TRBD1 (5 bases). Trimming pared 7 bases from V and 3 bases from J, leaving 15 bases between. The CDR3 spans 14 residues. Germline CDR1 and CDR2: LNHDA and SQIVND (reference sequence). CDR3 protein: CASTTPGGDYGYTF. The CDR3 DNA is TGTGCCAGTACTACCCCGGGGGGGGACTATGGCTACACCTTC.

The chain recombines TRBV4-2 with TRBJ2-7, with D perhaps matching TRBD1 (5 bases). The germline gives CDR1 LGHNA, CDR2 YNFKEQ. Between the trimmed V and J ends, which lost 4 bases and 1 base, there was a span of 8 bases. CDR3 size: 13 residues. The DNA for the CDR3 is TGTGCCAGCAGCCGGGGCGGTTCCTACGAGCAGTACTTC. Its translation: CASSRGGSYEQYF.

The V call is TRBV7-9, the J call TRBJ1-1, with D maybe TRBD1 (6 bases). This CDR3 has 14 residues. The V end lost 2 bases, the J end lost 9 bases, and 16 bases lay between the germline ends. The germline CDR1 and CDR2 sequences are SEHNR and FQNEAQ (reference sequence). The CDR3: CASSLLVDGGKAFF. In nucleotides, the CDR3 is TGTGCCAGCAGCTTATTGGTCGATGGGGGCAAAGCTTTCTTT.

The chain carries TRBV21-1 and TRBJ2-7; whether TRBD1, the table's D call, matches the DNA was not checked. TRBV21-1 is a recognized pseudogene. There are 17 residues in the CDR3. In DNA form, the CDR3 reads TGTGCCAGCAGCAATCCCTCGACAGGGACGCAAACCTACGAGCAGTACTTC. Encoded protein: CASSNPSTGTQTYEQYF.

This clone was seen more than once but under ten times. This chain links TRBV30 with TRBJ2-5; either TRBD1 or TRBD2 may supply D (5 bases each). The CDR3 totals 13 residues. The germline V gene encodes CDR1 GTSNPN and CDR2 SVGIG (reference sequence). V gave up 7 bases and J gave up 5 bases, with 17 bases separating them. The DNA for the CDR3 is TGTGCCTTCTCCAAGGGAGAGGGGGAGACCCAGTACTTC. Protein sequence: CAFSKGEGETQYF.

The chain uses TRBV21-1 and TRBJ2-4; TRBD2, the table's D call, lacks a check against the DNA. TRBV21-1 is flagged as a pseudogene. This CDR3 has 15 amino acids. The CDR3 reads CASSNRVQAKNIQYF. CDR3 DNA sequence: TGTGCCAGCAGCAACCGGGTTCAAGCCAAAAACATTCAGTACTTC.

Only a few counts were recorded for this clone. This chain joins TRBV11-2 and TRBJ1-1, with D unclear. Trimming left V 5 bases short and J 2 bases short, with 15 bases between. The CDR3 runs 15 residues. Germline CDR1 reads SGHAT; CDR2 reads FQNNGV. Here the CDR3 DNA reads TGTGCCAGCAGCCGCCGGGTCGTAGATAACACTGAAGCTTTCTTT. Amino acid sequence: CASSRRVVDNTEAFF. Together with reference TRBV11-2 and TRBJ1-1, the CDR3 gives the full variable domain: EAGVAQSPRYKIIEKRQSVAFWCNPISGHATLYWYQQILGQGPKLLIQFQNNGVVDDSQLPKDRFSAERLKGVDSTLKIQPAKLEDSAVYLCASSRRVVDNTEAFFGQGTRLTVV.

V and J are TRBV19 and TRBJ1-2, with 10 bases lining up with TRBD1. The CDR3 consists of 18 residues. Per the germline V gene, CDR1 is LNHDA and CDR2 is SQIVND (reference sequence). The ends lost 4 bases at V and 5 bases at J; junction bases unmatched: 16. The CDR3 loop is CASSTLSGTGEGGYGYTF. The DNA for the CDR3 is TGTGCCAGTAGTACCCTCTCCGGGACAGGGGAAGGAGGGTATGGCTACACCTTC. The full variable domain, its missing parts supplied by reference TRBV19 and TRBJ1-2, is DGGITQSPKYLFRKEGQNVTLSCEQNLNHDAMYWYRQDPGQGLRLIYYSQIVNDFQKGDIAEGYSVSREKKESFPLTVTSAQKNPTAFYLCASSTLSGTGEGGYGYTFGSGTRLTVV.

This rearrangement joins TRBV30 to TRBJ1-1; D not resolved. Trimming removed 3 bases at V and 6 bases at J, with 17 bases between. The CDR3 spans 14 residues. The germline CDR1 and CDR2 sequences are GTSNPN and SVGIG (reference sequence). CDR3 loop: CAWSRGQHIAEAFF. The CDR3 nucleotides read TGTGCCTGGAGCAGAGGGCAACACATCGCTGAAGCTTTCTTT.